This TCR beta chain was recovered during a study of T cells in Graves' hyperthyroidism and ophthalmopathy (dated by TCRdb to between 2018 and 2021). The study in broad terms: Peripheral blood was sampled at the time of initial diagnosis, prior to any treatment. A discovery cohort of approximately 97 patients, roughly 45 with Graves' ophthalmopathy and under 60 with stable Graves' hyperthyroidism, was used to find distinguishing TCR V-J signatures. Prospective prediction of ophthalmopathy was tested in an independent validation cohort consisting of roughly 19 hyperthyroidism patients and around 16 patients who later progressed to ophthalmopathy. The approximately 100 discovery patients were randomly divided into training and test sets at a 7:3 ratio. In addition, the study compared T-cell repertoires in thyroid tissue and in blood from over 5 Graves' hyperthyroidism patients. Following sampling, methimazole starting at 30 mg daily was given to hyperthyroidism patients, and high-dose intravenous methylprednisolone was given to ophthalmopathy patients. The paper reports TCR Vbeta CDR3 sequencing of over 130 peripheral blood samples: over 40 ophthalmopathy, under 80 hyperthyroidism and around 17 progressor patients.

Amplification of TCR beta CDR3 regions was carried out from RNA transcripts. A first-round RT-PCR of the TCR CDR3 used the HTBI primer set with the Qiagen OneStep RT-PCR kit. Libraries were constructed in a second round of multiplex PCR, after which size selection and purification were performed. The libraries were sequenced on an Illumina HiSeq2000 using paired-end 100 bp reads. Concerning the study's data processing: SOAPnuke was used to process the raw data, removing reads that contained adapters or uncalled bases, had a mean Phred below 15, or lacked an exact match to the constant primer or identifier. High-quality paired reads were merged with COPE v1.2.5, and unique nucleotide sequences were defined as clonotypes. MiTCR v1.1 was used to align the clonotypes against IMGT TRBV, TRBD and TRBJ reference segments. Only V-J combinations with frequency above 0.0001, covering 99% to 99.2% of repertoires, were analysed. The TCS score was defined as F50 (clonal expansion) divided by E x V (chaos), with BLOSUM62-based TCRdist calculated between CDR3 peptides within each V-J. Welch's t-statistics and random forest reduced 500 to 550 V-J features to 13, which were used in a naive Bayes classifier (R e1071). The public reads were run again by TCRdb, first through fastp at Q25 and then through MiXCR, and only productive beta chains were kept. A single entry per CDR3 protein holds the most common genes and DNA from its merged rows. It is TCRdb's table, rather than the study itself, that gives the V and J calls and clone size. The sample contains 370,000 or so distinct CDR3 sequences, roughly 13% of them found a single time. Around 21% of the sample belongs to the ten largest clones.

The hyperthyroidism patients were between 18 and 65 years old and newly diagnosed, with a disease duration of less than 2 months. Patients with uncontrolled infections, other autoimmune diseases, pregnancy or lactation were excluded. Diagnoses were established on the basis of clinical symptoms, serum thyroxine and TRAb, thyroid ultrasound, and orbital computed tomography. For progressor patients, blood was drawn at the first diagnosis of hyperthyroidism, before any ophthalmopathy symptoms had appeared. PBMCs were separated from roughly 10 ml of fresh peripheral blood using Ficoll-Paque density gradient centrifugation. Progressor patients were defined as those initially diagnosed with Graves' hyperthyroidism in whom ophthalmopathy developed during follow-up. Total RNA was extracted using Trizol reagent, and RNA quality was assessed on an Agilent 2100 Bioanalyzer. Study-wide findings and limitations: In validation, progression to ophthalmopathy was predicted by the model with 65% to 71% sensitivity and just over 72% specificity, a median of roughly 6 months before onset. A model built on a 13 V-J signature distinguished ophthalmopathy from stable hyperthyroidism, reaching about 89% sensitivity and around 81% specificity in cross-validation and 80%/75% in testing. Sample size was not statistically predetermined, and investigators were not blinded to group allocation. Most expanded thyroid clonotypes (frequency above 0.001) were also detected in blood, a finding suggesting that blood repertoires may reflect thyroid immune responses.

In regard to this clonotype: This clone's antigen is unknown. No much larger clone exists at a distance of one base, and base qualities are not known.

The sequencing sample was made of blood. This sequence was found in a man under 40 with Graves' hyperthyroidism that later progressed to Graves' ophthalmopathy.

The CDR3 reads CASSLGGAGVGSPLHF. The bases are TGTGCCAGCAGCCTTGGGGGGGCAGGGGTGGGCTCACCCCTCCACTTT. The rearranged segments are TRBV28 and TRBJ1-6, and TRBD1 may be the D gene, going by 6 matching bases. The CDR3 goes from the cysteine to the phenylalanine over 16 residues. Just CDR3 DNA is preserved here, 48 bases in frame from base 1. The V end loses 6 bases and the J end loses 10 bases, and a stretch of 22 bases separates them. From a lookup of the germline V gene, CDR1 and CDR2 are MDHEN and SYDVKM.